These 15 T cell receptor beta chains were sequenced from one sample in a study of regulatory T cells in long-lasting Graves disease. Building the TCR beta libraries relied on iRepertoire HTBI primers, and CDR3 regions underwent Arm-PCR. Each CDR3 protein is one row after TCRdb ran MiXCR on the multiplex PCR reads. Of around 450,000 distinct CDR3 sequences listed, around 14% are singletons. Documented time point: newly diagnosed GD, antithyroid drugs for less than 3 months. Preparation of the TCR library used RNA extracted from PBMCs. This sample was shared with a second study, whose subject was T cells in Graves' hyperthyroidism and ophthalmopathy.

The material sequenced was peripheral blood mononuclear cells (PBMCs), taken at new diagnosis, from a patient treated with antithyroid drugs. Every receptor here comes from a young woman with Graves disease.

This clonotype has at least ten counts. The chain carries TRBV5-1 and TRBJ2-3; 8 positions agree with TRBD2. The J segment lost 7 bases and the V segment lost 0 bases, leaving 7 bases of the junction unmatched. Germline V gene lookup returns CDR1 SGHRS and CDR2 YFSETQ. The CDR3 is 15 residues long. The CDR3 bases are TGCGCCAGCAGCTTGGGACTAGCGATTCGGAATACGCAGTATTTT. It specifies CASSLGLAIRNTQYF.

The sample holds many counts of this clonotype. This chain links TRBV24-1 with TRBJ2-1, with D possibly TRBD2 on 6 matching bases. The CDR3 contains 16 residues. With 2 bases removed from V and 3 bases from J, the gap between germline ends came to 13 bases. Germline V lookup: CDR1 KGHDR, CDR2 SFDVKD. The CDR3 sequence: CATSDWRETGYNEQFF. CDR3 sequence (DNA): TGTGCCACCAGTGATTGGCGGGAAACGGGCTACAATGAGCAGTTCTTC.

This clonotype was counted at least ten times. V gene TRBV28 combines with J gene TRBJ2-3; no firm D call. With 4 bases removed from V and 4 bases from J, the gap between germline ends came to 12 bases. The V gene's germline CDR1 is MDHEN and CDR2 SYDVKM. The CDR3 has 14 amino acids. CDR3 protein: CASSYPVSSDTQYF. The CDR3 DNA is TGTGCCAGCAGTTACCCGGTTAGTTCAGATACGCAGTATTTT.

To note about this clonotype: A read error is possible here, since a much larger clone lies one base away. This chain uses TRBV2 with TRBJ2-1; 11 bases agree with TRBD2. The germline CDR1 and CDR2 sequences are SNHLY and FYNNEI. The CDR3 is 17 amino acids. Trimming cost V 6 bases and J 10 bases; bases outside gene matches: 17. The DNA of the CDR3 is TGTGCCAGCAGCGCTAGCGGGAGGCTATCCAGTCACTACGAGCAGTTCTTC. This sequence encodes CASSASGRLSSHYEQFF.

This clonotype turned up a few times. The gene calls are TRBV7-9 and TRBJ2-7, with D possibly TRBD1 on 6 matching bases. The CDR3 is 15 amino acids. Germline CDR1 SEHNR, CDR2 FQNEAQ (reference sequence). V lost 4 bases and J 6 bases, leaving 19 bases between the germline ends. CDR3 coding DNA: TGTGCCAGCAGCTCCCACGCAGGGGATAGTGTCGAGCAGTACTTC. This translates into CASSSHAGDSVEQYF.

As for this clonotype: At one boundary the junction diverges from the germline segment, which might be a read error. The CDR3 DNA reads TGTGCCAGCAGCTCCAACATTGCAACTAATGAAAAACTGTTTTTT. It codes for CASSSNIATNEKLFF. The chain joins TRBV5-1 to TRBJ1-4; D remains ambiguous. Germline-derived CDR1 and CDR2 are SGHRS and YFSETQ. CDR3 length equals 15 residues.

The J gene is TRBJ1-2, the V gene TRBV6-2 or TRBV6-3, with TRBD1 matching over 8 bases. The V and J ends lost 1 base and 8 bases, in that order; junction bases with no gene match: 6. The CDR3 runs to 14 residues. CDR1 is MNHEY, CDR2 SVGEGT, per germline. CDR3 loop: CASSYLTGDQGYTF. CDR3 coding DNA: TGTGCCAGCAGTTACTTGACAGGGGACCAAGGCTACACCTTC.

This clonotype was found a few times. The gene calls are TRBV7-8 and TRBJ1-2, with a weak D call TRBD1 (6 bases). The V gene lost 5 bases and the J gene lost 4 bases, with 14 bases spanning the gap. The germline V gene has CDR1 SGHVS and CDR2 FQNEAQ. The CDR3 spans 14 residues. Here the CDR3 reads CASSTNTGSYGYTF. CDR3 coding DNA: TGTGCCAGCAGCACCAACACAGGGAGCTATGGCTACACCTTC.

The chain carries TRBV29-1 and TRBJ1-1; 7 bases match TRBD1. Per the germline V gene, CDR1 is SQVTM and CDR2 is ANQGSEA. The trim removed 7 bases at V and 1 base at J, leaving 9 bases unmatched. The CDR3 consists of 14 residues. This CDR3 is CSAWSGTENTEAFF. In DNA form, the CDR3 reads TGCAGCGCTTGGTCCGGGACAGAGAACACTGAAGCTTTCTTT.

This clonotype was counted between two and nine times. The V call is TRBV3-1, the J call TRBJ2-7; 7 nucleotides match TRBD2. The CDR3 sequence is 15 residues long. Germline CDR1 reads LGHDT; CDR2 reads YNNKEL (reference sequence). V gave up 4 bases and J gave up 2 bases; unmatched junction bases: 8. The CDR3 sequence is CASSPGLAAAYEQYF. The CDR3 region has the DNA TGTGCCAGCAGCCCGGGGCTAGCGGCGGCCTACGAGCAGTACTTC.

At least ten counts were recorded for this clonotype. V gene TRBV12-5 combines with J gene TRBJ2-1, with D perhaps given as TRBD1 or TRBD2 (5 bases each). This CDR3 contains 16 residues. The germline V gene encodes CDR1 LGHNT and CDR2 FRNRAP. The V end lost 5 bases, the J end lost 0 bases, and 14 bases lay between the germline ends. The CDR3 sequence is CASGPGAFGSYNEQFF. The CDR3 DNA sequence: TGTGCTAGTGGTCCCGGGGCCTTTGGCTCCTACAATGAGCAGTTCTTC.

This clonotype was found many times. V is TRBV28 and J is TRBJ2-3; no firm D call. Germline CDR1 reads MDHEN; CDR2 reads SYDVKM. This CDR3 is 14 amino acids long. V was trimmed by 3 bases and J by 8 bases, leaving 15 bases between them. The CDR3 DNA is TGTGCCAGCAGTTTTTTTTCGGGCCACGGTACGCAGTATTTT. It codes for CASSFFSGHGTQYF.

The rearrangement links TRBV19 to TRBJ2-7; D might be TRBD2 (7 bases). The CDR3 runs 15 residues. V gave up 7 bases and J gave up 5 bases, with 21 bases separating them. The germline gives CDR1 LNHDA, CDR2 SQIVND (reference sequence). CDR3 residues: CASTRGDTGSHEQYF. DNA of the CDR3: TGTGCCAGTACCCGGGGGGATACAGGGAGCCACGAGCAGTACTTC.

This clonotype was observed many times. This sequence joins TRBV12-3 or TRBV12-4 and TRBJ1-5; D call uncertain. With 5 bases removed from V and 0 bases from J, the gap between germline ends came to 8 bases. This CDR3 comprises 14 residues. The CDR3 nucleotides are TGTGCCAGCAGTCCGAAGTATAGCAATCAGCCCCAGCATTTT. Translated, it gives CASSPKYSNQPQHF.

Ten or more counts support this clonotype. This chain connects TRBV27 to TRBJ2-7, with a tentative D call TRBD1 (6 bases). This CDR3 is built from 16 residues. V gave up 5 bases and J gave up 3 bases, with 20 bases separating them. Germline CDR1 is MNHEY and CDR2 is SMNVEV (reference sequence). This CDR3 is CASSLTGTTTGYEQYF. CDR3 DNA: TGTGCCAGCAGTCTAACCGGGACAACAACTGGCTACGAGCAGTACTTC.